The entry below describes one T cell receptor (beta chain). Its antigen is unidentified. This record comes from a study of CD8 T cells in Susac syndrome. Study-wide background: The Susac syndrome patients were therapy-naive, on corticosteroids, or on intravenous immunoglobulin alone at blood draw.

General study findings and limits: The study recognized that its TCR sequencing and HLA analysis covered a relatively small number of individuals.

Sequencing targeted TCR beta in T cells from blood (CD8+ and CD4+). The V gene's germline CDR1 is SGHDT and CDR2 YYEEEE. V was clipped by 0 bases and J by 7 bases, with 11 bases between them. CDR3 length: 14 residues. cDNA came from approximately 0.5 to 1 ug RNA primed by random hexamers. Using its own MiXCR run on the immunoSEQ multiplex PCR reads, TCRdb lists one record per CDR3 protein. The table records tens of thousands of distinct CDR3 sequences, about 93% of them present only once. The source of this sequence is a human donor with Susac syndrome. The material sequenced was CD4+ T cells from PBMCs. This sequence joins TRBV5-6 and TRBJ1-5; D is unresolved. This CDR3 reads CASSLVGKEQPQHF. The CDR3, as DNA: TGTGCCAGCAGCTTGGTAGGGAAGGAACAGCCCCAGCATTTT.